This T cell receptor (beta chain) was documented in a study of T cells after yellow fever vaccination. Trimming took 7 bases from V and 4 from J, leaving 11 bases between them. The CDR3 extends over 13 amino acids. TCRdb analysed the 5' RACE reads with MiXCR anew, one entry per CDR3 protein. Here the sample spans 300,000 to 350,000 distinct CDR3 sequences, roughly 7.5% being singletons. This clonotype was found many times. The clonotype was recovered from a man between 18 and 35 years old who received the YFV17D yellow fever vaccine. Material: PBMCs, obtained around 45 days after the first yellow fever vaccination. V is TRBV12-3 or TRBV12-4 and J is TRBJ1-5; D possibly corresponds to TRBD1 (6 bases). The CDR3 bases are TGTGCCAGCACTCTAACAGGGAATCAGCCCCAGCATTTT. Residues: CASTLTGNQPQHF.